This T cell receptor beta chain was captured by sequencing in a study of response to subunit inactivated influenza vaccine. Trimming removed 5 bases from V and 0 bases from J, with 11 bases in between. From germline, CDR1 is DFQATT and CDR2 SNEGSKA (reference sequence). The CDR3 runs to 13 residues. TCRdb reanalysed the RT-PCR reads using MiXCR and keeps one entry per CDR3 protein. The sample gives 860,000 or so distinct CDR3 sequences, roughly 20% of which show up once; around 9.6% is in the top ten. For this clonotype: The antigen is not known.

Study results and limitations: It was the authors' suggestion that each seasonal influenza vaccination recruits few new T cells.

The sequence was obtained from a man aged 45-60 years who received an inactivated influenza vaccine. This specimen consisted of PBMCs from blood, obtained roughly 5 days after vaccination. This chain links TRBV20-1 with TRBJ2-7; D is perhaps TRBD1 or TRBD2 (5 bases each). DNA for the CDR3: TGCAGTGCTGACGCAGGGAGCTCCTACGAGCAGTACTTC. This codes for CSADAGSSYEQYF.